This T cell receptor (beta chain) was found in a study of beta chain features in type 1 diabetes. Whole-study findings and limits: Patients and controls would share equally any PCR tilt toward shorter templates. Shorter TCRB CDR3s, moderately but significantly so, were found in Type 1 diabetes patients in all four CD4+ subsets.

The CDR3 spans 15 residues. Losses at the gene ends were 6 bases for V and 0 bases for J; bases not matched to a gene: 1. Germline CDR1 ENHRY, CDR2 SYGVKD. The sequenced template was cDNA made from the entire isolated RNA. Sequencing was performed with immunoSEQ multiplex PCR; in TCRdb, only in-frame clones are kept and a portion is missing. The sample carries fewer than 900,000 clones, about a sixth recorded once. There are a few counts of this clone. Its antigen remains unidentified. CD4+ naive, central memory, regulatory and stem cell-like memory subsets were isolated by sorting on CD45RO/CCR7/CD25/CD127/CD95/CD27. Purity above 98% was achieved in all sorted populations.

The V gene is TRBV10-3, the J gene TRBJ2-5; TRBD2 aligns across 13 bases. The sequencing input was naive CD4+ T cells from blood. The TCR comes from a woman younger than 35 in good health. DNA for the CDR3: TGTGCCATCAGGGGGACTAGCGGGAACCAAGAGACCCAGTACTTC. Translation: CAIRGTSGNQETQYF.